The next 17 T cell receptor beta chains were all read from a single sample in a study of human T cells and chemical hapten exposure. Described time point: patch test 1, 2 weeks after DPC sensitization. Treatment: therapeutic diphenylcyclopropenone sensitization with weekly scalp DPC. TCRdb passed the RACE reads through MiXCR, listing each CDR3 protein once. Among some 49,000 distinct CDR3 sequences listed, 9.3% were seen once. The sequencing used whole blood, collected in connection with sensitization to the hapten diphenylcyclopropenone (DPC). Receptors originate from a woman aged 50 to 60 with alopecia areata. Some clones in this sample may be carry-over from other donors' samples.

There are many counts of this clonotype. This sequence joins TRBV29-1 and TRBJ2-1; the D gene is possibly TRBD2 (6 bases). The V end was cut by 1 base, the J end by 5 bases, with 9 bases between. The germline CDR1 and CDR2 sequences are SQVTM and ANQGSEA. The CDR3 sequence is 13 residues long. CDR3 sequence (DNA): TGCAGCGTTGAAGTCTGGGGGGACAATGAGCAGTTCTTC. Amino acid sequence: CSVEVWGDNEQFF.

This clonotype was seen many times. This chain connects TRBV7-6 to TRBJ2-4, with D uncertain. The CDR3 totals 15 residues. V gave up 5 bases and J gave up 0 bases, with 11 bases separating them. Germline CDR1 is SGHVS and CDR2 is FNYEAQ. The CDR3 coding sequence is TGTGCCAGCAGCCCTGGAGCGCCAGCCAAAAACATTCAGTACTTC. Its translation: CASSPGAPAKNIQYF.

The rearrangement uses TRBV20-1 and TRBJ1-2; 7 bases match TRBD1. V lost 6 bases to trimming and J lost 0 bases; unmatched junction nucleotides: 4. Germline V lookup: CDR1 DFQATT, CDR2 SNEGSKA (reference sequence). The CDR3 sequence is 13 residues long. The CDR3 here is CSAPTGPNYGYTF. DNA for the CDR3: TGCAGTGCGCCGACAGGGCCTAACTATGGCTACACCTTC.

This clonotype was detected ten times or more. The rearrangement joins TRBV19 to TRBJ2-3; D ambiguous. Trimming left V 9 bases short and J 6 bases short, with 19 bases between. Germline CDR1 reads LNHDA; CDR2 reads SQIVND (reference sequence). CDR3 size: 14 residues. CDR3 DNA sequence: TGTGCCAGCCGACGTGCAAGGGATGTGGATACGCAGTATTTT. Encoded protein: CASRRARDVDTQYF.

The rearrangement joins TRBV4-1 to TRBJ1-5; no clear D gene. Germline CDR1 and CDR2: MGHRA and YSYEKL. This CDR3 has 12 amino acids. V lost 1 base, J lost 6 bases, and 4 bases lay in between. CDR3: CASSQGRQPQHF. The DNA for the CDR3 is TGCGCCAGCAGCCAAGGTCGTCAGCCCCAGCATTTT.

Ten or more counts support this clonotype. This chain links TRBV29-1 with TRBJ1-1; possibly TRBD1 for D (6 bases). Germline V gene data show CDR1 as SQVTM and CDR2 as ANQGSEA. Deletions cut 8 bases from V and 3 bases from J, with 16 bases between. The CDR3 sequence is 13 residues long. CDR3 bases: TGCAGCTATCGATGGGGGGCTGACACTGAAGCTTTCTTT. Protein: CSYRWGADTEAFF.

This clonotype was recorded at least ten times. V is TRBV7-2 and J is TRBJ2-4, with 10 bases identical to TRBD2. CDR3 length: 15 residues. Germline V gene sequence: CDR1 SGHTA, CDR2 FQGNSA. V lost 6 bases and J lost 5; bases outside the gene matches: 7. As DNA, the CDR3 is TGTGCCAGCAGGAGGGGGAGCGGGAGGGAAAACATTCAGTACTTC. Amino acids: CASRRGSGRENIQYF.

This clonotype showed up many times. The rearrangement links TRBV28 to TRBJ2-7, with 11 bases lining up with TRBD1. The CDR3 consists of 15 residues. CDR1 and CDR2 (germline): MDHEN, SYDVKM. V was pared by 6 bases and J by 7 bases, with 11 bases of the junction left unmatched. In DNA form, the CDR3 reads TGTGCCAGCAGACTCCTAGGACAGGGGGCGAGTGAGCAGTACTTC. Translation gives CASRLLGQGASEQYF.

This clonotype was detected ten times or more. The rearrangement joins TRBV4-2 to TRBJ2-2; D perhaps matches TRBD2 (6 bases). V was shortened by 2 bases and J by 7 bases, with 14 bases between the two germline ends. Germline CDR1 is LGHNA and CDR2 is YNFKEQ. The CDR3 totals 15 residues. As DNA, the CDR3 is TGTGCCAGCAGCCAATTCTCGGGAGAGTACGGGGAGCTGTTTTTT. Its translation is CASSQFSGEYGELFF.

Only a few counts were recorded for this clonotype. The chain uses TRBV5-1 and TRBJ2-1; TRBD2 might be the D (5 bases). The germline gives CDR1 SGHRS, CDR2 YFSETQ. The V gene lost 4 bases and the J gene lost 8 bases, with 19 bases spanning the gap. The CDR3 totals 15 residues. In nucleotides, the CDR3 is TGCGCCAGCAGCCTCGTGAGTAGCGCGATACATGAGCAGTTCTTC. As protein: CASSLVSSAIHEQFF.

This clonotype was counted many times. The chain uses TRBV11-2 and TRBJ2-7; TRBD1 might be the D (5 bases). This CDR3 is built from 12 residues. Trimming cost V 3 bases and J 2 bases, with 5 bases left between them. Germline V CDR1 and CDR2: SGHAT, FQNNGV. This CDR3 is CASSLDTYEQYF. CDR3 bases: TGTGCCAGCAGCTTGGACACCTACGAGCAGTACTTC. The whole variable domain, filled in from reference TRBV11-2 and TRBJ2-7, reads EAGVAQSPRYKIIEKRQSVAFWCNPISGHATLYWYQQILGQGPKLLIQFQNNGVVDDSQLPKDRFSAERLKGVDSTLKIQPAKLEDSAVYLCASSLDTYEQYFGPGTRLTVT.

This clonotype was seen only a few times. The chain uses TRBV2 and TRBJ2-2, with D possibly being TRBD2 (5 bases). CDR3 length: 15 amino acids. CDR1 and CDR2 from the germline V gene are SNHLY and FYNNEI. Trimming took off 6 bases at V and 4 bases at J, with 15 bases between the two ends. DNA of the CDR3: TGTGCCAGCAGCGTGTTGGGTGCGGGCACCGGGGAGCTGTTTTTT. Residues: CASSVLGAGTGELFF.

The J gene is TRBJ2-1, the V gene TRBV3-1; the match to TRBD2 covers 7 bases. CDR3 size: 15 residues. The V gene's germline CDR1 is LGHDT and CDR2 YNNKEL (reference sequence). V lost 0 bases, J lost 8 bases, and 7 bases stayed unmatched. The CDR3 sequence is CASSQETSPWDEQFF. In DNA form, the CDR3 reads TGTGCCAGCAGCCAAGAGACTAGCCCCTGGGATGAGCAGTTCTTC.

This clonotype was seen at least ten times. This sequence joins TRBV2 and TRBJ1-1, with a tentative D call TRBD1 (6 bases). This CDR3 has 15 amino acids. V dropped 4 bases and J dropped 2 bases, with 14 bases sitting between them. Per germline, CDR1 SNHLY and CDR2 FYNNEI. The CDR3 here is CASSGQPRGNTEAFF. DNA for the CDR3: TGTGCCAGCAGTGGCCAACCCAGGGGAAACACTGAAGCTTTCTTT.

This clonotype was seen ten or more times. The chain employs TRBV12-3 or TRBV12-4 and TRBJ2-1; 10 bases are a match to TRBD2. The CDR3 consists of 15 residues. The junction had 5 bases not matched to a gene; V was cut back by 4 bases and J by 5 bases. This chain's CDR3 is CASSSSGGLHNEQFF. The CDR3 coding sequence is TGTGCCAGCAGTTCTAGCGGGGGCCTCCACAATGAGCAGTTCTTC.

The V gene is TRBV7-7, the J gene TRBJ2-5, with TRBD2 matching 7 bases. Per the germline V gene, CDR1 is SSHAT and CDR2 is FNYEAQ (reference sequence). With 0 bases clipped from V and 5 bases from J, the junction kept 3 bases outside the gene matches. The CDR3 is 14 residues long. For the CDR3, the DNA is TGTGCCAGCAGCTTAGCCGGGGGGATGGAGACCCAGTACTTC. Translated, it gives CASSLAGGMETQYF.

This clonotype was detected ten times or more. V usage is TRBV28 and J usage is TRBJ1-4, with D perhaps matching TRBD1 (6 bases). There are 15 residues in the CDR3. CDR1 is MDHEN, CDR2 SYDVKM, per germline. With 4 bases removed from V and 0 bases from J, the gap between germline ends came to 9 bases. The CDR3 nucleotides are TGTGCCAGCAGTTCCCAGGGGCCAACTAATGAAAAACTGTTTTTT. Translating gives CASSSQGPTNEKLFF.